Listed below are T cell receptor beta chains from one sample, sequenced in a study of T cell responses to AZD1222 COVID-19 vaccine. The protocol was immunoSEQ multiplex PCR, while the TCRdb copy is restricted to in-frame clones and leaves out a portion. The sample has some 200,000 clones, 85% to 90% seen once. Sample: peripheral blood, taken on day 0 of AZD1222 vaccination. These receptors all come from an adult in good health. The CDR3 runs from the conserved cysteine through the conserved F or W. D genes are given only for firm matches. The size field is filled for only some rows; it gives once, few, many or a size class.

j_gene,d_gene,abundance,v_gene,CDR3nt,CDR3aa
TRBJ2-3,NA,NA,TRBV6-2/TRBV6-3,TGTGCCAGCAGCTCTGGCACTCGTCTTGGCACAGATACGCAGTATTTT,CASSSGTRLGTDTQYF
TRBJ1-1,TRBD1,NA,TRBV19,TGTGCCAGTAGTATAAAAGGGGGGACAGGGGGTAGCGGCACTGAAGCTTTCTTT,CASSIKGGTGGSGTEAFF
TRBJ2-7,NA,NA,TRBV19,TGTGCCAGTAGTGAGGCGGTACCCGGTAGGTACGAGCAGTACTTC,CASSEAVPGRYEQYF
TRBJ1-3,NA,few,TRBV7-2,TGTGCCAGCAGCTTAGCGGGCTACTCTGGAAACACCATATATTTT,CASSLAGYSGNTIYF
TRBJ2-7,TRBD2,NA,TRBV29-1,TGCAGCGTTGCGGGGGGTAGGTCCTACGAGCAGTACTTC,CSVAGGRSYEQYF
TRBJ1-4,TRBD1,NA,TRBV2,TGTGCCAGCATCCGAGCCCGACAGGGAAATACCGAAAAACTGTTTTTT,CASIRARQGNTEKLFF
TRBJ1-1,NA,NA,TRBV18,TGTGCCAGCTCGAGCTCTCCAGCACAGAACACTGAAGCTTTCTTT,CASSSSPAQNTEAFF
TRBJ1-1,TRBD1,NA,TRBV28,TGTGCCAGCAGATTACCCGGACAGGGGGTGACTGAAGCTTTCTTT,CASRLPGQGVTEAFF
TRBJ2-7,NA,NA,TRBV28,TGTGCCAGCAGTCCCAGAGGCGGGGTCTCCTACGAGCAGTACTTC,CASSPRGGVSYEQYF
TRBJ2-7,NA,NA,TRBV27,TGTGCCAGCAGTTTCGCCAGTTCAGGTGCCTACGAGCAGTACTTC,CASSFASSGAYEQYF
TRBJ2-2,NA,NA,TRBV4-1,TGCGCCAGCAGCCAAGTTGGGCAGCACACCGGGGAGCTGTTTTTT,CASSQVGQHTGELFF
TRBJ2-7,TRBD2,NA,TRBV7-3,TGTGCCAGCAGCTTAATTAGCGGGGGGAACTACGAGCAGTACTTC,CASSLISGGNYEQYF
TRBJ2-5,TRBD1,NA,TRBV7-3,TGTGCCAGCAGCTTGATACAGGGGGCAGAGACCCAGTACTTC,CASSLIQGAETQYF
TRBJ2-2,NA,NA,TRBV7-3,TGTGCCAGCAGCCCCCGAGCGGACTACACCGGGGAGCTGTTTTTT,CASSPRADYTGELFF
TRBJ2-2,NA,NA,TRBV5-4,TGTGCCAGCAGCTTCGTGCAGGGTTCCGGGGAGCTGTTTTTT,CASSFVQGSGELFF
TRBJ2-2,TRBD2,NA,TRBV28,TGTGCCAGCACGGAGGCGGGAGGTCGGACCGGGGAGCTGTTTTTT,CASTEAGGRTGELFF
TRBJ2-7,TRBD1,NA,TRBV3-1/TRBV3-2,TGTGCCAGCAGCCACGGACAGGGGACGGGCGAGCAGTACTTC,CASSHGQGTGEQYF
TRBJ1-5,TRBD1,NA,TRBV19,TGTGCCAGTACCCCGGACAGGGCTCAGCCCCAGCATTTT,CASTPDRAQPQHF
TRBJ2-1,TRBD2,NA,TRBV5-6,TGTGCCAGCCGCGGGCCGGGGGGGAACAACAATGAGCAGTTCTTC,CASRGPGGNNNEQFF
TRBJ1-6,NA,NA,TRBV3-1/TRBV3-2,TGTGCCAGCAGCCGGACCGCAGGGGACTTTCCACCCCTCCACTTT,CASSRTAGDFPPLHF
TRBJ1-2,TRBD1,NA,TRBV7-2,TGTGCCAGCAGCAATGGGCCGGGACAGGGGTCAGCTAACTATGGCTACACCTTC,CASSNGPGQGSANYGYTF
TRBJ2-7,NA,once,TRBV4-1,TGCGCCAGCAGCCGAAGAAAGACAGATATCTACGAGGAGCAGTACTTC,CASSRRKTDIYEEQYF
TRBJ2-7,TRBD1,NA,TRBV30,TGTGCCTGGGGGACAGGGGGCGGGTACGAGCAGTACTTC,CAWGTGGGYEQYF
TRBJ1-1,NA,NA,TRBV5-4,TGTGCCAGCAGCTTAGTGGGGGACACTGAAGCTTTCTTT,CASSLVGDTEAFF
TRBJ1-3,TRBD1,NA,TRBV15,TGTGCCACCAGCAGATTTAACAGGGGGAGTGGAAACACCATATATTTT,CATSRFNRGSGNTIYF
TRBJ2-2,NA,NA,TRBV28,TGTGCCAGCAGTTCAGGAGCGGTGACCGGGGAGCTGTTTTTT,CASSSGAVTGELFF
TRBJ2-1,TRBD2,NA,TRBV6-4,TGTGCCAGCAGCCCCTTTGGTCGGGAGGGCCAGTTTGAGCAGTTCTTC,CASSPFGREGQFEQFF
TRBJ2-7,NA,NA,TRBV7-7,TGTGCTAGCAGCCGTCAAAATGGCGAGCAGTACTTC,CASSRQNGEQYF
TRBJ2-1,NA,once,TRBV3-1/TRBV3-2,TGTGCCAGCAGCCAGGCGACTAGTAAGGCTTACGATGAGCAGTTCTTC,CASSQATSKAYDEQFF
TRBJ1-2,NA,NA,TRBV18,TGTGCCAGCTCACCAGGGGCCGGCGGGGTAGGCTACACCTTC,CASSPGAGGVGYTF
TRBJ2-2,TRBD2,NA,TRBV7-2,TGTGCCAGCAGCCCTGAAACACTGCTAGCGGGAGGTGGCGGGGAGCTGTTTTTT,CASSPETLLAGGGGELFF
TRBJ2-7,TRBD2,NA,TRBV19,TGTGCCAGTCGAGCTAGCGGGAGACCCTACGAGCAGTACTTC,CASRASGRPYEQYF
TRBJ1-1,NA,NA,TRBV6-6,TGTGCCAGCAGTTACACCGGCAACACTGAAGCTTTCTTT,CASSYTGNTEAFF
TRBJ2-6,NA,NA,TRBV3-1/TRBV3-2,TGTGCCAGCAGCCCCCCGGGTTCTGGGGCCAACGTCCTGACTTTC,CASSPPGSGANVLTF
TRBJ1-6,NA,NA,TRBV7-9,TGTGCCAGCAGCCCGGGACAAGTAAATTCACCCCTCCACTTT,CASSPGQVNSPLHF
TRBJ2-7,TRBD2,NA,TRBV30,TGTGCCTGGAGTAGTGGACTAGCGGGATATGAGCAGTACTTC,CAWSSGLAGYEQYF
TRBJ1-2,TRBD1,NA,TRBV19,TGTGCCAGTAATTCGGACAGGGGCTATGGCTACACCTTC,CASNSDRGYGYTF
TRBJ1-6,TRBD1,NA,TRBV28,TGTGCCAGCAGCCGAGCCGGGACAGGGGTCGGCAATTCACCCCTCCACTTT,CASSRAGTGVGNSPLHF
TRBJ1-2,NA,once,TRBV11-2,TGTGCCAGCAGCCCTCTAGACAGTCTTAACTATGGCTACACCTTC,CASSPLDSLNYGYTF
TRBJ2-5,NA,NA,TRBV5-4,TGTGCCAGCAGCATGGGGGGGGGCCGAGAGACCCAGTACTTC,CASSMGGGRETQYF
TRBJ2-1,NA,NA,TRBV7-2,TGTGCCAGCAGCAGACAGGGGAGGGCCTACAATGAGCAGTTCTTC,CASSRQGRAYNEQFF
TRBJ2-1,NA,NA,TRBV19,TGTGCCAGTAGTTTTCCGGGAGCAGTAACAAATGAGCAGTTCTTC,CASSFPGAVTNEQFF
TRBJ1-3,NA,NA,TRBV7-9,TGTGCCAGCAGCCCCCCGGGGCGCATCGGAAACACCATATATTTT,CASSPPGRIGNTIYF